The next 29 T cell receptor beta chains were all read from a single sample in a study of graft-versus-host responses after intestinal transplantation. The authors processed graft tissue to release intraepithelial and lamina propria lymphocytes. Clones were sequenced by immunoSEQ multiplex PCR, and TCRdb holds only the in-frame ones, with some missing. The sample yields 10,000 or so clones, 60% to 75% seen once. Sequenced material: ileum tissue, taken roughly 140 days after intestinal transplantation. The receptors derive from a human patient who received an intestinal transplant, so some T cells may come from the graft donor.

The chain joins TRBV5-6 to TRBJ1-1, with D possibly matching TRBD1 (6 bases). Between the trimmed V and J ends, which lost 0 bases and 4 bases, there was a span of 7 bases. The CDR3 length is 13 residues. Germline CDR1 is SGHDT and CDR2 is YYEEEE. The chain's CDR3 is CASSLDRATEAFF. CDR3 nucleotide sequence: TGTGCCAGCAGCTTGGACAGGGCCACTGAAGCTTTCTTT.

The rearrangement joins TRBV4-1 to TRBJ2-4; the match to TRBD2 covers 11 bases. CDR3 size: 17 residues. V lost 0 bases to trimming and J lost 0 bases; unmatched junction nucleotides: 1. Germline values: CDR1 MGHRA, CDR2 YSYEKL. The CDR3 bases are TGCGCCAGCAGCCAAGACGGACTAGCGGGAGCCAAAAACATTCAGTACTTC. Its translation: CASSQDGLAGAKNIQYF.

This clone turned up a few times. The V and J genes are TRBV18 and TRBJ2-1, with 7 bases fitting TRBD2. V was pared by 1 base and J by 6 bases, with 6 bases of the junction left unmatched. The CDR3 loop spans 15 amino acids. Per the germline V gene, CDR1 is KGHSH and CDR2 is LQKENI. DNA for the CDR3: TGTGCCAGCTCACCACGTCTAGCGGACCTCAATGAGCAGTTCTTC. Protein product: CASSPRLADLNEQFF.

V gene TRBV7-2 combines with J gene TRBJ2-2; maybe TRBD1 (6 bases). The V gene's germline CDR1 is SGHTA and CDR2 FQGNSA. The V and J ends lost 0 bases and 3 bases respectively, with 11 bases between them. The CDR3 has 16 residues. The CDR3 region has the DNA TGTGCCAGCAGCTTAGCCCCAGGGGCGTACACCGGGGAGCTGTTTTTT. Residues: CASSLAPGAYTGELFF.

V gene TRBV12-5 combines with J gene TRBJ2-2; TRBD2 might be the D (5 bases). The CDR3 covers 13 residues. V was clipped by 1 base and J by 6 bases, with 6 bases between them. Germline V gene sequence: CDR1 LGHNT, CDR2 FRNRAP. The CDR3 bases are TGTGCTAGTGGTTTGGCGGGGTCCGGGGAGCTGTTTTTT. Translating gives CASGLAGSGELFF.

The V and J genes are TRBV5-4 and TRBJ2-7, with 7 bases fitting TRBD1. The CDR3 has 14 amino acids. V shed 1 base, J shed 3 bases, and the junction held 4 bases outside the gene matches. The germline gives CDR1 SGHNT, CDR2 YYREEE (reference sequence). CDR3: CASSLRGTDYEQYF. The DNA of the CDR3 is TGTGCCAGCAGCTTGCGAGGGACAGACTACGAGCAGTACTTC.

The V call is TRBV7-8, the J call TRBJ2-1; 7 positions agree with TRBD2. V lost 2 bases to trimming and J lost 10 bases; unmatched junction nucleotides: 8. The CDR3 contains 14 residues. Germline-derived CDR1 and CDR2 are SGHVS and FQNEAQ. The CDR3 reads CASSLREGLQEQFF. In DNA, the CDR3 is TGTGCCAGCAGCTTAAGGGAGGGACTGCAAGAGCAGTTCTTC.

The rearrangement joins TRBV5-1 to TRBJ2-3, with D hard to call. CDR1 SGHRS and CDR2 YFSETQ come from the germline V gene. The V gene lost 5 bases and the J gene lost 5 bases, with 9 bases spanning the gap. The CDR3 totals 12 residues. The CDR3 bases are TGCGCCAGCAGGGCCGATGGAGATACGCAGTATTTT. This gives the protein CASRADGDTQYF.

The chain joins TRBV7-3 to TRBJ2-5; no clear D gene. The length of the CDR3 is 15 residues. Germline V gene sequence: CDR1 SGHTA, CDR2 FQGTGA. Trimming left V 1 base short and J 2 bases short, with 11 bases between. The CDR3 DNA follows: TGTGCCAGCAGCTTAATACCCGGTCCTCAAGAGACCCAGTACTTC. Amino acids: CASSLIPGPQETQYF.

The chain recombines TRBV15 with TRBJ1-1; tentatively, D is TRBD1 (5 bases). V was cut by 3 bases and J by 4 bases, with 12 bases left in between. Germline V gene lookup returns CDR1 LNHNV and CDR2 YYDKDF (reference sequence). The CDR3 length is 14 residues. The CDR3 coding sequence is TGTGCCACCAGCAGTAGAGACAGAGCCACTGAAGCTTTCTTT. This translates into CATSSRDRATEAFF.

The rearrangement links TRBV29-1 to TRBJ2-7; 7 nucleotides match TRBD2. In germline, CDR1 is SQVTM, CDR2 ANQGSEA. The CDR3 length is 15 residues. The J segment lost 4 bases and the V segment lost 7 bases, leaving 16 bases of the junction unmatched. In DNA form, the CDR3 reads TGCAGCGCCACCGGCTGGCGGGAGAGAATATACGAGCAGTACTTC. Residues: CSATGWRERIYEQYF.

This rearrangement joins TRBV7-9 to TRBJ2-3; D is uncertain. Trimming removed 2 bases from V and 5 bases from J, with 2 bases in between. The CDR3 spans 11 residues. CDR1 and CDR2 from the germline V gene are SEHNR and FQNEAQ (reference sequence). The CDR3 protein is CASSLQDTQYF. The CDR3 coding sequence is TGTGCCAGCAGCTTACAAGATACGCAGTATTTT.

This sequence joins TRBV13 and TRBJ1-1; D ambiguous. Per germline, CDR1 PRHDT and CDR2 FYEKMQ (reference sequence). This CDR3 is built from 14 residues. Trimming removed 0 bases from V and 1 base from J, with 6 bases in between. The CDR3 spells CASSLGLANTEAFF. CDR3 DNA sequence: TGTGCCAGCAGCTTAGGGTTGGCGAACACTGAAGCTTTCTTT. Supplemented by reference TRBV13 and TRBJ1-1, the full variable domain reads AAGVIQSPRHLIKEKRETATLKCYPIPRHDTVYWYQQGPGQDPQFLISFYEKMQSDKGSIPDRFSAQQFSDYHSELNMSSLELGDSALYFCASSLGLANTEAFFGQGTRLTVV.

The chain uses TRBV27 and TRBJ2-7, with 7 positions matching TRBD1. The CDR3 sequence is 15 residues long. The ends lost 4 bases at V and 4 bases at J; junction bases unmatched: 10. Looked up from germline, CDR1 is MNHEY and CDR2 is SMNVEV (reference sequence). This chain's CDR3 is CASSSDRDIGYEQYF. As DNA, the CDR3 is TGTGCCAGCAGTTCAGACAGGGATATAGGGTACGAGCAGTACTTC.

This clone came up a few times. This sequence joins TRBV23-1 and TRBJ2-1, with D possibly TRBD2 on 5 matching bases. TRBV23-1 is annotated as an ORF whose role is uncertain. Between the trimmed V and J ends, which lost 0 bases and 0 bases, there was a span of 9 bases. This CDR3 region has 16 residues. CDR3 nucleotide sequence: TGCGCCAGCAGTCAATCCCGGGGTTCCTCCTACAATGAGCAGTTCTTC. Protein product: CASSQSRGSSYNEQFF.

This rearrangement joins TRBV6-1 to TRBJ2-1; possibly TRBD2 for D (6 bases). V was trimmed by 7 bases and J by 0 bases, leaving 10 bases between them. The CDR3 is 14 amino acids. The germline CDR1 and CDR2 sequences are MNHNS and SASEGT. Written as DNA, the CDR3 is TGTGCCAGCAAATACGGGAGCTCCTACAATGAGCAGTTCTTC. Its protein is CASKYGSSYNEQFF.

This rearrangement joins TRBV6-5 to TRBJ2-2; 8 bases map to TRBD1. This CDR3 is built from 15 residues. Unmatched junction bases numbered 7, after V lost 2 bases and J lost 8 bases. Germline V gene data show CDR1 as MNHEY and CDR2 as SVGAGI. CDR3 coding DNA: TGTGCCAGCAGTTACCTGCAGGGGGCTAGGGGGGAGCTGTTTTTT. Amino acid sequence: CASSYLQGARGELFF.

By sample share, this clone is medium-sized. The genes are TRBV27 and TRBJ2-7, with D maybe TRBD2 (5 bases). CDR3 length equals 14 residues. From germline, CDR1 is MNHEY and CDR2 SMNVEV (reference sequence). Trimming took 0 bases from V and 2 from J, leaving 8 bases between them. The CDR3 DNA reads TGTGCCAGCAGTTTATCCCGGGATGCCTACGAGCAGTACTTC. It specifies CASSLSRDAYEQYF.

This chain connects TRBV29-1 to TRBJ2-3; 9 nucleotides match TRBD2. The CDR3 is 13 amino acids. The V segment lost 6 bases and the J segment 2 bases; nucleotides outside the gene matches: 3. Germline V gene lookup returns CDR1 SQVTM and CDR2 ANQGSEA. CDR3 DNA sequence: TGCAGCGTGACTAGCGGACACACAGATACGCAGTATTTT. Its translation is CSVTSGHTDTQYF.

The chain is built from TRBV28 and TRBJ1-1; no firm D call. Trimming left V 5 bases short and J 5 bases short, with 18 bases between. Germline V gene lookup returns CDR1 MDHEN and CDR2 SYDVKM. CDR3 size: 15 residues. CDR3 nucleotide sequence: TGTGCCAGCAGTCCTCCCACATCGCCAGTGACTGAAGCTTTCTTT. This codes for CASSPPTSPVTEAFF. Combining the CDR3 with reference TRBV28 and TRBJ1-1 gives the whole variable domain DVKVTQSSRYLVKRTGEKVFLECVQDMDHENMFWYRQDPGLGLRLIYFSYDVKMKEKGDIPEGYSVSREKKERFSLILESASTNQTSMYLCASSPPTSPVTEAFFGQGTRLTVV.

The gene calls are TRBV9 and TRBJ2-1; TRBD2 matches 7 bases. This CDR3 has 16 amino acids. V was clipped by 0 bases and J by 2 bases; unmatched bases: 5. Germline values: CDR1 SGDLS, CDR2 YYNGEE. The CDR3 bases are TGTGCCAGCAGCGTAGCTGGGGGGGTAACCTACAATGAGCAGTTCTTC. Translated, it gives CASSVAGGVTYNEQFF.

V usage is TRBV10-3 and J usage is TRBJ2-3, with D tentatively TRBD1 (5 bases). The germline V and J ends were trimmed by 6 bases and 3 bases, with 13 bases remaining between them. From germline, CDR1 is ENHRY and CDR2 SYGVKD. This CDR3 has 14 amino acids. CDR3 loop: CAIRGPSGTDTQYF. CDR3 bases: TGTGCCATCAGGGGCCCGTCAGGGACAGATACGCAGTATTTT.

In DNA form, the CDR3 reads TGTGCCAGCAGCCCCACGGTTGGCTATGGCTACACCTTC. This translates into CASSPTVGYGYTF. The chain employs TRBV5-6 and TRBJ1-2; D not resolved. V lost 4 bases and J 4 bases, leaving 11 bases between the germline ends. Germline CDR1 SGHDT, CDR2 YYEEEE. The CDR3 spans 13 residues.

The table lists this clone with a few counts. V and J are TRBV28 and TRBJ2-5; TRBD1 matches 10 bases. J gave up 1 base and V 6 bases, and 2 bases lay outside the gene matches. The germline CDR1 and CDR2 sequences are MDHEN and SYDVKM. The CDR3 covers 14 residues. The CDR3 DNA sequence: TGTGCCAGCAGCCGGACAGGGGGCCAAGAGACCCAGTACTTC. As protein: CASSRTGGQETQYF.

The rearrangement uses TRBV15 and TRBJ1-4; maybe TRBD1 (5 bases). Trimming cost V 3 bases and J 8 bases, with 16 bases left between them. CDR1 LNHNV and CDR2 YYDKDF come from the germline V gene (reference sequence). The CDR3 is 15 amino acids. CDR3 nucleotide sequence: TGTGCCACCAGCAGCTGGGGCCTACGGGGGGAAAAACTGTTTTTT. This encodes CATSSWGLRGEKLFF.

V and J are TRBV5-1 and TRBJ2-3; D not resolved. V gave up 1 base and J gave up 0 bases, with 9 bases separating them. Germline V gene data show CDR1 as SGHRS and CDR2 as YFSETQ. This CDR3 is built from 15 residues. As DNA, the CDR3 is TGCGCCAGCAGCTTGTGGGCAGCCAGCACAGATACGCAGTATTTT. It yields the protein CASSLWAASTDTQYF.

The gene calls are TRBV4-3 and TRBJ1-2; TRBD1 matches 9 bases. Germline V CDR1 and CDR2: LGHNA, YSLEER. The CDR3 covers 15 residues. With 1 base clipped from V and 5 bases from J, the junction kept 5 bases outside the gene matches. DNA for the CDR3: TGCGCCAGCAGCCAAGGCCCCGACAGGGGGTATGGCTACACCTTC. Amino acids: CASSQGPDRGYGYTF.

The V gene is TRBV10-3, the J gene TRBJ2-2, with D possibly matching TRBD1 (6 bases). The germline V gene encodes CDR1 ENHRY and CDR2 SYGVKD. Trimming took 4 bases from V and 6 from J, leaving 6 bases between them. There are 12 residues in the CDR3. Here the CDR3 DNA reads TGTGCCATCAGTGGGACAGCCGGGGAGCTGTTTTTT. This gives the protein CAISGTAGELFF.

The CDR3 nucleotides are TGTGCCACAGCAACCCCGGGACAGGGGACGTTAGGAAACACCATATATTTT. It codes for CATATPGQGTLGNTIYF. The chain is built from TRBV10-3 and TRBJ1-3; 10 nucleotides match TRBD1. CDR3 length: 17 amino acids. V was clipped by 10 bases and J by 4 bases; unmatched bases: 16. From germline, CDR1 is ENHRY and CDR2 SYGVKD.